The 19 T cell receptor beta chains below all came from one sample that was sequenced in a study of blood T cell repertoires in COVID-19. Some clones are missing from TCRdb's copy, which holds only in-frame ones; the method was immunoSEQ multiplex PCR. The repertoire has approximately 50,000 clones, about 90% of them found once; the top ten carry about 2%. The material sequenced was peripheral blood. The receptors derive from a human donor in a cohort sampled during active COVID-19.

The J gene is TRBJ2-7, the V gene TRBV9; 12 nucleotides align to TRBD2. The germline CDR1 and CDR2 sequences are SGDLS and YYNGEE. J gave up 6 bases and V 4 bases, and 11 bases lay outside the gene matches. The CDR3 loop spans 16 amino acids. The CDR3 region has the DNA TGTGCCAGCAGCCATCCTTCACTAGCGGGGGGCGGCGAGCAGTACTTC. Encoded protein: CASSHPSLAGGGEQYF.

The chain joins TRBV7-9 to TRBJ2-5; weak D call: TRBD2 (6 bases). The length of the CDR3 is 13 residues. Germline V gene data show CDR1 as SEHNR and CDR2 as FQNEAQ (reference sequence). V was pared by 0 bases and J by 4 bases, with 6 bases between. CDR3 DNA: TGTGCCAGCAGCTTAGCTAGCGGAGAGACCCAGTACTTC. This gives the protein CASSLASGETQYF.

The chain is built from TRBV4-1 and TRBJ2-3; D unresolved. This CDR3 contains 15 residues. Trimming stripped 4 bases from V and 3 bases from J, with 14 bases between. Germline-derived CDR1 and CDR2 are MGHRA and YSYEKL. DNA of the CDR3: TGCGCCAGCAGCCCCCAACCGTCCGCGACAGATACGCAGTATTTT. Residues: CASSPQPSATDTQYF.

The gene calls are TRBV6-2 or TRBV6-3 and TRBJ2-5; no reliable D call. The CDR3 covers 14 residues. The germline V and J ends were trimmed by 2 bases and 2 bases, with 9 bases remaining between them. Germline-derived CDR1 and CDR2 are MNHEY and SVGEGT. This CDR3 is CASSYIVAQETQYF. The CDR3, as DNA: TGTGCCAGCAGTTACATAGTAGCACAAGAGACCCAGTACTTC.

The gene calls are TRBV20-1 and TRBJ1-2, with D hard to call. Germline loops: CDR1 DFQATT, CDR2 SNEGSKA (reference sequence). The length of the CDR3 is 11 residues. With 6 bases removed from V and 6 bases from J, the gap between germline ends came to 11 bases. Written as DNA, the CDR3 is TGCAGTGCCCAGGATACCCATGGCTACACCTTC. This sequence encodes CSAQDTHGYTF.

In DNA, the CDR3 is TGTGCCAGCAGCTTACCTAGCGACAATGAGCAGTTCTTC. Encoded protein: CASSLPSDNEQFF. The rearrangement links TRBV7-9 to TRBJ2-1, with D tentatively TRBD2 (6 bases). The V end was cut by 2 bases, the J end by 5 bases, with 7 bases between. The V gene's germline CDR1 is SEHNR and CDR2 FQNEAQ (reference sequence). The CDR3 is 13 residues long.

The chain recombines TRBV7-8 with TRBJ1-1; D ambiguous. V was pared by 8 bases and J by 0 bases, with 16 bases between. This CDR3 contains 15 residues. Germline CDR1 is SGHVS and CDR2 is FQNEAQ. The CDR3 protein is CASSHTRWMNTEAFF. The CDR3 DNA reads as TGTGCCAGCTCGCATACGCGGTGGATGAACACTGAAGCTTTCTTT.

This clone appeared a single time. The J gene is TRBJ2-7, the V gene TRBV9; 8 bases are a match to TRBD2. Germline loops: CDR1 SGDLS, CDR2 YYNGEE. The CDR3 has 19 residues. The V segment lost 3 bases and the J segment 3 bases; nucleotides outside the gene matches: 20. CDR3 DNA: TGTGCCAGCAGCGCCCGAACCATCGGGGAAGCGGGGGCTCTCTACGAGCAGTACTTC. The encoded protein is CASSARTIGEAGALYEQYF.

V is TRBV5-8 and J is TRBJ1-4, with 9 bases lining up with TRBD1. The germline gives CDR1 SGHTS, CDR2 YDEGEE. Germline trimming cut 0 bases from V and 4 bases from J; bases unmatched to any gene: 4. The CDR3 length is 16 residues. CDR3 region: CASSLGGTGSNEKLFF. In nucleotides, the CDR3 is TGTGCCAGCAGCTTGGGCGGGACAGGGAGTAATGAAAAACTGTTTTTT.

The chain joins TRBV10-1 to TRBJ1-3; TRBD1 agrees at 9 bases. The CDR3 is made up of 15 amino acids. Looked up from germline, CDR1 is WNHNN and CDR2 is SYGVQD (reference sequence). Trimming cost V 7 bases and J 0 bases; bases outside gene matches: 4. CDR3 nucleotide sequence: TGCGCCAGCAAAAGGACAGGGGACTCTGGAAACACCATATATTTT. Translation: CASKRTGDSGNTIYF.

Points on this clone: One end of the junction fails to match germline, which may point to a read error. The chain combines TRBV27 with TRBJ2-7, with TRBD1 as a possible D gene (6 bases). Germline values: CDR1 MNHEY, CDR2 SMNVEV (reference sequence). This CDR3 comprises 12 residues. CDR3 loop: CATGQGPYEQYF. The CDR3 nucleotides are TGTGCCACCGGCCAGGGGCCCTATGAGCAGTACTTC.

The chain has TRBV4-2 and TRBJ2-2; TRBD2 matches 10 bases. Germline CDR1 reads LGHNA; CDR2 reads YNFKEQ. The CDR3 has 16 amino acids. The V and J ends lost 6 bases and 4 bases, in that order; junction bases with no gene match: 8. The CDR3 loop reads CASRILAGDSTGELFF. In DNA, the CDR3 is TGTGCCAGCAGGATCCTAGCGGGGGACTCCACCGGGGAGCTGTTTTTT.

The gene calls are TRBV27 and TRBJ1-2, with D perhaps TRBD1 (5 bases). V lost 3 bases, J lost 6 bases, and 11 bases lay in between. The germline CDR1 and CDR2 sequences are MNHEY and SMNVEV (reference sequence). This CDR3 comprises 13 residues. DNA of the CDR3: TGTGCCAGCAGTTTTTCGGGGGGGAATGGCTACACCTTC. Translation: CASSFSGGNGYTF.

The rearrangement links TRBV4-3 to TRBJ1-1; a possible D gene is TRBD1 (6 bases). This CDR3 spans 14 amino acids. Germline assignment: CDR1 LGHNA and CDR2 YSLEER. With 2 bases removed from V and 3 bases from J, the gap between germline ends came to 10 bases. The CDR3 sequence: CASSQQGMDTEAFF. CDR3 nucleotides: TGCGCCAGCAGCCAACAGGGGATGGACACTGAAGCTTTCTTT.

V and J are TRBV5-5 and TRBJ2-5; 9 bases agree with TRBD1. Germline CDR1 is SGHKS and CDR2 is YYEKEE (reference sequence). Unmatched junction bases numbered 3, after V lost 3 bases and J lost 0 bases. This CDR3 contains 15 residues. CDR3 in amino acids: CASSYRGPYQETQYF. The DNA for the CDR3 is TGTGCCAGCAGCTACAGGGGGCCCTACCAAGAGACCCAGTACTTC.

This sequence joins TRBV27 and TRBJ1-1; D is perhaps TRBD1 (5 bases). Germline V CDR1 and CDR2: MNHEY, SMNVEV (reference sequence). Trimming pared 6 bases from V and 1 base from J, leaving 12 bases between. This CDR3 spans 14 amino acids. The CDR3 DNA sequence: TGTGCCAGCAGCCGACAGTATAGGAACACTGAAGCTTTCTTT. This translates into CASSRQYRNTEAFF.

The chain's CDR3 is CSVVGTEQETQYF. As DNA, the CDR3 is TGCAGCGTCGTAGGGACAGAACAAGAGACCCAGTACTTC. This chain uses TRBV29-1 with TRBJ2-5, with 7 positions matching TRBD1. V shed 6 bases and J 2 bases; nucleotides not matched to a gene: 6. CDR1 SQVTM and CDR2 ANQGSEA come from the germline V gene. CDR3 length: 13 residues.

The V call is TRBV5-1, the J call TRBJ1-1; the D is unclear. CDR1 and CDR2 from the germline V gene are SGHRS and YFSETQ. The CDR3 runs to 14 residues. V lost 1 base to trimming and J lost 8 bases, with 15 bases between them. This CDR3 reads CASSLTIGGQEAFF. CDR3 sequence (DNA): TGCGCCAGCAGCTTGACGATAGGCGGGCAGGAAGCTTTCTTT.

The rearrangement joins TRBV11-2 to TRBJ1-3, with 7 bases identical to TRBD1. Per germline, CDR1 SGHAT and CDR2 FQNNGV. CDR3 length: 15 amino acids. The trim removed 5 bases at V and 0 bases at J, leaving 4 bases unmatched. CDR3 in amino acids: CASSAWDSSGNTIYF. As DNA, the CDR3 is TGTGCCAGCAGCGCCTGGGACAGCTCTGGAAACACCATATATTTT.